The sequence of this T cell receptor (beta chain) was determined in a study of blood T cell repertoires in COVID-19. Study details: The United States, Italy and Spain provided the acute and convalescent COVID-19 samples. PBMCs, B-cell-depleted T cells, or T cells were the source of the cDNA or gDNA that made up the material.

The germline V and J ends were trimmed by 2 bases and 6 bases, with 17 bases remaining between them. The germline gives CDR1 LNHDA, CDR2 SQIVND (reference sequence). This CDR3 has 16 amino acids. Original methodology: Amplified reference gene primers provided the basis for estimating nucleated cell counts. Clones were sequenced by immunoSEQ multiplex PCR, and TCRdb holds only the in-frame ones, with some missing. Clone size and V and J calls were adopted from that table, with D and trimming inferred from the DNA. The data contain about 89,000 clones, 70% to 80% of them singletons. The sequencing sample was made of peripheral blood. The rearrangement uses TRBV19 and TRBJ2-1; maybe TRBD1 (6 bases). This TCR was recovered from a human donor in a cohort sampled during active COVID-19. CDR3 region: CASSIWNRATSNEQFF. Written as DNA, the CDR3 is TGTGCCAGTAGTATATGGAACAGGGCGACCAGCAATGAGCAGTTCTTC.